This entry is about one TCR beta chain. Antigen unknown. This sample stems from a study of a mutant IDH1 vaccine in newly diagnosed glioma. Study in general: In some groups vaccination began 4-6 weeks post-radiotherapy; others received it with temozolomide.

The assay was immunoSEQ multiplex PCR, and TCRdb's table has in-frame clones only and misses some. This repertoire shows some 60,000 clones, under 90% found once; its top ten account for roughly 3.6%. Stated time point: week 11, during vaccination. The vaccine gave 300 ug of a 20-mer mutant IDH1 peptide subcutaneously per dose. Astrocytomas that were new, WHO grade 3 or 4, IDH1-mutant and ATRX-lost were present in the donors. The receptor comes from a man between 25 and 39 years old with glioma. This specimen consisted of PBMCs, obtained from a glioma patient whose treatment included an IDH1 peptide vaccine.

DNA of the CDR3: TGTGCCAGTAGAGTAAGGGAGGCGCAGTATTTT. Protein product: CASRVREAQYF. The V gene is TRBV19, the J gene TRBJ2-3, with a possible D match to TRBD2 (6 bases). V was pared by 6 bases and J by 10 bases, with 11 bases between. Germline CDR1 reads LNHDA; CDR2 reads SQIVND (reference sequence). The CDR3 sequence is 11 residues long.